The T cell receptor (beta chain) described here comes from a study of T-cell reconstitution after alpha-beta-depleted transplantation in children. Study conclusions and caveats: Newly produced T cells mostly accounted for T-cell counts and diversity one year post-transplant. Alpha-beta T cells about two months after transplant reportedly derived from several hundred expanded graft clones. The high TCRbeta diversity at day 60 in some patients came from surviving recipient T cells and thymic progenitors.

Library preparation (for TCRbeta) was performed with unique molecular identifiers. TCRdb redid the calling of the PCR reads with MiXCR, one entry per CDR3 protein. Among a few hundred thousand distinct CDR3 sequences listed, around 16% were seen once. There are many counts of this clonotype. Its antigen remains unidentified. The CDR3 consists of 14 residues. Per germline, CDR1 SGHRS and CDR2 YFSETQ. Trimming stripped 1 base from V and 6 bases from J, with 12 bases between. The receptor's source is a boy in the first two years of life who had a stem cell transplant for Wiskott-Aldrich syndrome, so the T cells may come from the graft donor. V is TRBV5-1 and J is TRBJ2-3; D possibly corresponds to TRBD2 (6 bases). This specimen was PBMCs, mostly from graft donor cells, taken 360 days after TCRalphabeta/CD19-depleted stem cell transplant. The CDR3 spells CASSLSSGGDTQYF. The CDR3 region has the DNA TGCGCCAGCAGCTTGAGTAGCGGAGGGGATACGCAGTATTTT.